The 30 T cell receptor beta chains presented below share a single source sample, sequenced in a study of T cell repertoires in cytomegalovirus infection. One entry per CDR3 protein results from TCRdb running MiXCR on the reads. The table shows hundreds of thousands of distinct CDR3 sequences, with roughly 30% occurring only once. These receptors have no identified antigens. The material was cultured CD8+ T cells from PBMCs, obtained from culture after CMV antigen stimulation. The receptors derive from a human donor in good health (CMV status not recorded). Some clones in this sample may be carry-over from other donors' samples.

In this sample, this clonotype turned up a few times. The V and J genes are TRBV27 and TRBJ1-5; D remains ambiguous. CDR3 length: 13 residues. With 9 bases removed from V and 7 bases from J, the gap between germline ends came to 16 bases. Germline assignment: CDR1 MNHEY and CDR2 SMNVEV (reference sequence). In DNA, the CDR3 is TGTGCCAGTTCCCTCTGGGTCGCCCAGCCCCAGCATTTT. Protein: CASSLWVAQPQHF.

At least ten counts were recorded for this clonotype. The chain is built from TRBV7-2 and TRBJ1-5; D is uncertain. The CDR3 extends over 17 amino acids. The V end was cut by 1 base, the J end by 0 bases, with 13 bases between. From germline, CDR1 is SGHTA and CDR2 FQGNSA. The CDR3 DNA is TGTGCCAGCAGCTTAGAGGCCAGAAAAAATAGCAATCAGCCCCAGCATTTT. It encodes CASSLEARKNSNQPQHF.

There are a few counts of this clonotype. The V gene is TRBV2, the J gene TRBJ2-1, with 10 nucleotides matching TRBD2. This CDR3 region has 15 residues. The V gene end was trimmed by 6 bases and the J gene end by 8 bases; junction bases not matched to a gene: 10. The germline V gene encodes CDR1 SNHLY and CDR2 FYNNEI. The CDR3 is CASSLTSGVRDEQFF. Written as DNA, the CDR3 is TGTGCCAGCAGCCTTACTAGCGGGGTTCGGGATGAGCAGTTCTTC.

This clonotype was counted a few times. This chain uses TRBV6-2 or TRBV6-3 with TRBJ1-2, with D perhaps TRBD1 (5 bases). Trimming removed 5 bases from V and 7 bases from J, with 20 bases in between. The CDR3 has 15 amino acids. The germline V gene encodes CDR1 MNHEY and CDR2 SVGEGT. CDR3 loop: CASSARDLTPGGYTF. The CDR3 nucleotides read TGTGCCAGCAGTGCCCGGGACCTCACTCCGGGTGGCTACACCTTC.

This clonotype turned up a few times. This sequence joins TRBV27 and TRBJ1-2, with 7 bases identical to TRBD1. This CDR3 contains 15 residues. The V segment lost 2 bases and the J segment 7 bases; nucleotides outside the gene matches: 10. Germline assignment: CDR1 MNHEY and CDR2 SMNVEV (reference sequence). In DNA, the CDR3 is TGTGCCAGCAGTTTACACAGGGGAGACGGGGCTGGCTACACCTTC. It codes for CASSLHRGDGAGYTF.

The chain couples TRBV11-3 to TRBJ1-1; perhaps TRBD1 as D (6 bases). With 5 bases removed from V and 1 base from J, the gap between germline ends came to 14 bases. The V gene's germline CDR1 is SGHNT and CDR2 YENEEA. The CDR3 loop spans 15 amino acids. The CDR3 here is CASSNTGHTNTEAFF. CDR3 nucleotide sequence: TGTGCCAGCAGCAATACGGGACATACGAACACTGAAGCTTTCTTT.

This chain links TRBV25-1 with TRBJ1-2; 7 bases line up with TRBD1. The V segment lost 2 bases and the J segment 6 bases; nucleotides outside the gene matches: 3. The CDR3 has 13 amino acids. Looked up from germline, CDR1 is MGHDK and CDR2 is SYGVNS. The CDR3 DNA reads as TGTGCCAGCAGTGAAGGGACAGAAAATGGCTACACCTTC. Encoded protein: CASSEGTENGYTF.

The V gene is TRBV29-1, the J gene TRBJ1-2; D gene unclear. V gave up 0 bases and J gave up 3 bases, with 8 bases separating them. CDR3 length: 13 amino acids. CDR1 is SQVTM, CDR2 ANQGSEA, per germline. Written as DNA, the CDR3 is TGCAGCGTTGAAGAAGTGACATACTATGGCTACACCTTC. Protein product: CSVEEVTYYGYTF.

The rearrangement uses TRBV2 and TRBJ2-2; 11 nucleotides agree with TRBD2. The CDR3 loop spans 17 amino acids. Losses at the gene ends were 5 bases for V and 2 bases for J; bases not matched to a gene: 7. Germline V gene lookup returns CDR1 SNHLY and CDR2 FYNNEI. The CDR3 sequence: CASSPSTSGVNTGELFF. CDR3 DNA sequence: TGTGCCAGCAGTCCCTCGACTAGCGGGGTAAACACCGGGGAGCTGTTTTTT.

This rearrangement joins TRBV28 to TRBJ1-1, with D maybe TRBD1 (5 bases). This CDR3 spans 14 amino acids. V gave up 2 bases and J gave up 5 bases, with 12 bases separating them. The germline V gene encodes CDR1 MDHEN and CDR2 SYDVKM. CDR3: CASSLQIRGTEAFF. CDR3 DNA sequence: TGTGCCAGCAGTTTACAGATAAGGGGTACTGAAGCTTTCTTT.

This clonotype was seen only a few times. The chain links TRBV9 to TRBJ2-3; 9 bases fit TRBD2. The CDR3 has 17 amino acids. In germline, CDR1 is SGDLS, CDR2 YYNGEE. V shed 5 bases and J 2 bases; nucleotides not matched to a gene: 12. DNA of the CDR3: TGTGCCAGCAGTCATCACGCGGCTAGCGGGGACACAGATACGCAGTATTTT. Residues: CASSHHAASGDTDTQYF. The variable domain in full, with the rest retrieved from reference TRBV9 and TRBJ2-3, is DSGVTQTPKHLITATGQRVTLRCSPRSGDLSVYWYQQSLDQGLQFLIQYYNGEERAKGNILERFSAQQFPDLHSELNLSSLELGDSALYFCASSHHAASGDTDTQYFGPGTRLTVL.

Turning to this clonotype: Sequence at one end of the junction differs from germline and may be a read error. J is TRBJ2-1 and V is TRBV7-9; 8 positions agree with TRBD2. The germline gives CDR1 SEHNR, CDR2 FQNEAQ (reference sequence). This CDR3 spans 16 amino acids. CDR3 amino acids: CASPSAGGLSDNEQFF. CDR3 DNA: TGTGCCAGCCCGTCGGCGGGGGGCCTCTCCGACAATGAGCAGTTCTTC. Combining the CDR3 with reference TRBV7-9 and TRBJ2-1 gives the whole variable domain DTGVSQNPRHKITKRGQNVTFRCDPISEHNRLYWYRQTLGQGPEFLTYFQNEAQLEKSRLLSDRFSAERPKGSFSTLEIQRTEQGDSAMYLCASPSAGGLSDNEQFFGPGTRLTVL.

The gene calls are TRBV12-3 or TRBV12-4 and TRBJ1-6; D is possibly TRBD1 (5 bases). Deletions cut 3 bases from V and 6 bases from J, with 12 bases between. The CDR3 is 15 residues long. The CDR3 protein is CASSFPGPFNSPLHF. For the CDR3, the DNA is TGTGCCAGCAGTTTTCCGGGACCTTTTAATTCACCCCTCCACTTT.

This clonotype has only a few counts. The CDR3 loop reads CASSIAGAPTDTQYF. The DNA of the CDR3 is TGTGCCAGCAGCATTGCGGGGGCCCCCACAGATACGCAGTATTTT. This chain links TRBV11-2 with TRBJ2-3, with D perhaps TRBD2 (7 bases). The germline V and J ends were trimmed by 5 bases and 2 bases, with 14 bases remaining between them. The CDR3 has 15 amino acids. Germline-derived CDR1 and CDR2 are SGHAT and FQNNGV.

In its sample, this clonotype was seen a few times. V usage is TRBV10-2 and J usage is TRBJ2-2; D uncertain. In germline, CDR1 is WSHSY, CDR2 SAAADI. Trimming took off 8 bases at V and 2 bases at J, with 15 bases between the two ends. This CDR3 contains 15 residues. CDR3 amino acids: CASGLTFPNTGELFF. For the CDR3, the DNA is TGCGCCAGCGGGCTTACCTTCCCCAACACCGGGGAGCTGTTTTTT.

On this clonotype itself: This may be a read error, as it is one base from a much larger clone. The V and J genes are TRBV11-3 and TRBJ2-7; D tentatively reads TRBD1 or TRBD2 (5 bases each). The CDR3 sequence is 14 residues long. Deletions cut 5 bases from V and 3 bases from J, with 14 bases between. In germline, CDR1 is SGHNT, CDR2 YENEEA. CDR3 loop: CASSPRDGHYEQYF. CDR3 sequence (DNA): TGTGCCAGCAGCCCCCGGGACGGTCACTACGAGCAGTACTTC.

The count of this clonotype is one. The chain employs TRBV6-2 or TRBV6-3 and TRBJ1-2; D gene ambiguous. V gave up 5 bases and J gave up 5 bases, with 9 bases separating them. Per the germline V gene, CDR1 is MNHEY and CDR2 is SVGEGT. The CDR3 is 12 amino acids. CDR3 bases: TGTGCCAGCAGTAGGAAGAAATATGGCTACACCTTC. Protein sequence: CASSRKKYGYTF.

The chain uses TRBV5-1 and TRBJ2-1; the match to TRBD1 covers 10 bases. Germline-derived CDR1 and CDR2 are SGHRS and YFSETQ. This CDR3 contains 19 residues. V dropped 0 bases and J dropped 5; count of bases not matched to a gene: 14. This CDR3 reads CASSLGPQGQGRSHNEQFF. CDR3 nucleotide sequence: TGCGCCAGCAGCTTGGGCCCCCAGGGACAGGGGAGGTCTCACAATGAGCAGTTCTTC. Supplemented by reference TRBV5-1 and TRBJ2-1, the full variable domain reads KAGVTQTPRYLIKTRGQQVTLSCSPISGHRSVSWYQQTPGQGLQFLFEYFSETQRNKGNFPGRFSGRQFSNSRSEMNVSTLELGDSALYLCASSLGPQGQGRSHNEQFFGPGTRLTVL.

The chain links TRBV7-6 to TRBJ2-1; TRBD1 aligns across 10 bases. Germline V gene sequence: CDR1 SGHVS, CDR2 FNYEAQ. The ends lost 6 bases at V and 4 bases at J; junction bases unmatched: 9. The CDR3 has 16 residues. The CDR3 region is CASSWSGTGVYNEQFF. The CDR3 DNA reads TGTGCCAGCAGTTGGTCCGGGACAGGGGTATACAATGAGCAGTTCTTC.

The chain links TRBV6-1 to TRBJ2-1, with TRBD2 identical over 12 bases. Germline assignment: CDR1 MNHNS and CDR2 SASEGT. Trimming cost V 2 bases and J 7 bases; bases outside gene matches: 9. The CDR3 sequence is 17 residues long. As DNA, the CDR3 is TGTGCCAGCAGTGAAACCCCTAGCGGGGGGGCCTTAAATGAGCAGTTCTTC. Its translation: CASSETPSGGALNEQFF.

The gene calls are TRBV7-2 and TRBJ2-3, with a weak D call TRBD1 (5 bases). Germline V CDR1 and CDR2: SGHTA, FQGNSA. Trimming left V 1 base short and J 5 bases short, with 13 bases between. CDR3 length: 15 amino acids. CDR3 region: CASSLGYRIIDTQYF. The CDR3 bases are TGTGCCAGCAGCTTAGGGTACAGGATCATAGATACGCAGTATTTT.

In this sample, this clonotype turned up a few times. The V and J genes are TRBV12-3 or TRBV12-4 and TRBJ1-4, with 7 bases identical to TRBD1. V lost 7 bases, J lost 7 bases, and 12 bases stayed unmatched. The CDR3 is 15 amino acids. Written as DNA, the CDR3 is TGTGCCAGCAACCCCTCAGGGGGAAGGAGTGAAAAACTGTTTTTT. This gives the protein CASNPSGGRSEKLFF.

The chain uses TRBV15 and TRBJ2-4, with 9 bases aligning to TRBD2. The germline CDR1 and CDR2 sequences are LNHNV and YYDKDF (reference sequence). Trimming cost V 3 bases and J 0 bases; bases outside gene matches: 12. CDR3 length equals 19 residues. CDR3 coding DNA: TGTGCCACCAGCAGCATATCAGCGGGGGGCCACATAGCCAAAAACATTCAGTACTTC. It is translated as CATSSISAGGHIAKNIQYF.

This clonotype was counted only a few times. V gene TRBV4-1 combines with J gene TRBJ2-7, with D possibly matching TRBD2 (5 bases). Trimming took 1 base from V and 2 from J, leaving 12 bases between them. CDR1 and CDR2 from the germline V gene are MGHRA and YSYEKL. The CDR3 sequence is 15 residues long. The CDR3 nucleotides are TGCGCCAGCAGCCAAGTCGGGATGACAACCTACGAGCAGTACTTC. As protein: CASSQVGMTTYEQYF.

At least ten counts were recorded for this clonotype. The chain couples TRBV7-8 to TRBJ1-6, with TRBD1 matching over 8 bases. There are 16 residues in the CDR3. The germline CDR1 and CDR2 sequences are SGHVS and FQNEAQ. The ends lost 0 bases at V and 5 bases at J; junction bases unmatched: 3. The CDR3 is CASSLAEDRDNSPLHF. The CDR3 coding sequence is TGTGCCAGCAGCTTAGCGGAGGACAGGGATAATTCACCCCTCCACTTT.

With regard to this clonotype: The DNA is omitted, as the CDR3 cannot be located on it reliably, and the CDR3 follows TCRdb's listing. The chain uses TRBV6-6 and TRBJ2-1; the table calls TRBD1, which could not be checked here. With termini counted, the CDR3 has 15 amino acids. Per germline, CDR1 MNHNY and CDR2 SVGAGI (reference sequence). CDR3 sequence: CASILGPSSYNEQFF.

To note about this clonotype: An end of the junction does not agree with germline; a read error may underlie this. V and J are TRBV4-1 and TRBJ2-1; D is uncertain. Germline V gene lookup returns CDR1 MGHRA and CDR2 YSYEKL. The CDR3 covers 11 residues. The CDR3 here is CANSHYNEQFF. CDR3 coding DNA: TGCGCCAACAGCCACTACAATGAGCAGTTCTTC.

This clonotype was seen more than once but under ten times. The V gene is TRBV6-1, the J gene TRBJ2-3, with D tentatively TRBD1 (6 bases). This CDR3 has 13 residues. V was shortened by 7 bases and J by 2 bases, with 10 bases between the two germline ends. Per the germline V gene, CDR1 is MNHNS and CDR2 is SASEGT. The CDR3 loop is CASTQGPTDTQYF. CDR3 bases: TGTGCCAGCACCCAGGGGCCCACAGATACGCAGTATTTT.

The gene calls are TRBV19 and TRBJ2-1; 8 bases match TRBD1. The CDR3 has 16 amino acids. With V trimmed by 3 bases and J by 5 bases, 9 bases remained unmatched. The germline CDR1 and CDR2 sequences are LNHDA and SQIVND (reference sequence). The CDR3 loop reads CASSMRDQGANNEQFF. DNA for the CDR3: TGTGCCAGTAGTATGAGGGATCAGGGGGCCAACAATGAGCAGTTCTTC.

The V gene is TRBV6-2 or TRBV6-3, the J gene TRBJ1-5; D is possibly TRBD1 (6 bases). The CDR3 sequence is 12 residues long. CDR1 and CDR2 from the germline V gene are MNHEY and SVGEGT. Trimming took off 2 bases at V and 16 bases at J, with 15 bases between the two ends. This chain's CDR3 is CASSYKKQGRHF. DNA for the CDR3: TGTGCCAGCAGTTACAAAAAACAGGGACGACATTTT.